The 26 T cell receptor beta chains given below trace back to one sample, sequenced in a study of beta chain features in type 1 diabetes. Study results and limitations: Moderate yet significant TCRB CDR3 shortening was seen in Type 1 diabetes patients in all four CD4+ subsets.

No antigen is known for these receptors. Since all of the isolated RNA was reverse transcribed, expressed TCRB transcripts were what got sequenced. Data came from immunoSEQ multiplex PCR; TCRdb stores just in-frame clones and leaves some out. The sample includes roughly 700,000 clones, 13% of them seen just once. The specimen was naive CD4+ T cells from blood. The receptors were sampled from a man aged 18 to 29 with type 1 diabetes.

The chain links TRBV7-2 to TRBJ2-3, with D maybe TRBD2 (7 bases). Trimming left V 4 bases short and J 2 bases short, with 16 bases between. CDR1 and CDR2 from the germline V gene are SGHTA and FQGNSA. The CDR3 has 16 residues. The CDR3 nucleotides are TGTGCCAGCAGCTCCGGGCGCGGGGGCTCCACAGATACGCAGTATTTT. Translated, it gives CASSSGRGGSTDTQYF.

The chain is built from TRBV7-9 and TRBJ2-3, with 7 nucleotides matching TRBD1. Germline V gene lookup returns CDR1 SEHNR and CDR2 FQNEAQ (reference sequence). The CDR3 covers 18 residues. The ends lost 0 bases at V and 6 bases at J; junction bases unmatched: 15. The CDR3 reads CASSLAWTGPGQRDTQYF. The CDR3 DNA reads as TGTGCCAGCAGCTTAGCTTGGACAGGACCGGGACAAAGGGATACGCAGTATTTT.

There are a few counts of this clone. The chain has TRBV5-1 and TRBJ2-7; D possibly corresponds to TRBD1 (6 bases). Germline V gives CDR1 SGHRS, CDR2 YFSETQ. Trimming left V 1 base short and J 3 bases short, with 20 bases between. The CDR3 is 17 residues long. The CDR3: CASSLSLGGQRFYEQYF. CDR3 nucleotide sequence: TGCGCCAGCAGCTTGTCGCTGGGTGGACAGAGATTCTACGAGCAGTACTTC. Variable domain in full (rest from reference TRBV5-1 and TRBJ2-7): KAGVTQTPRYLIKTRGQQVTLSCSPISGHRSVSWYQQTPGQGLQFLFEYFSETQRNKGNFPGRFSGRQFSNSRSEMNVSTLELGDSALYLCASSLSLGGQRFYEQYFGPGTRLTVT.

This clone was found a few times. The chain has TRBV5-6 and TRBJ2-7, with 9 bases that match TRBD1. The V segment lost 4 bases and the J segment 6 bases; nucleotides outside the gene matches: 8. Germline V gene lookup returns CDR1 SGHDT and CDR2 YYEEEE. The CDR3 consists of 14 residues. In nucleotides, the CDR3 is TGTGCCAGCAGCCACGGACAGGGGATAGGCGAGCAGTACTTC. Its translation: CASSHGQGIGEQYF.

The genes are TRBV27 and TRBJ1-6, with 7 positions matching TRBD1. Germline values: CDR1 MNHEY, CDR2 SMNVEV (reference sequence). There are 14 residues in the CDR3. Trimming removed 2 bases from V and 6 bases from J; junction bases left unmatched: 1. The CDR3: CASSLNRGNSPLHF. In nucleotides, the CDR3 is TGTGCCAGCAGTTTAAACAGGGGTAATTCACCCCTCCACTTT.

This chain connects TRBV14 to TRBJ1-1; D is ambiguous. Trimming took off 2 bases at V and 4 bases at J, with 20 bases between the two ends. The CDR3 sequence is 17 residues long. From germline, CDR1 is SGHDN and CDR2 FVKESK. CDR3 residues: CASSQRFQSGESTEAFF. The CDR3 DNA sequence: TGTGCCAGCAGCCAACGGTTTCAATCGGGAGAAAGCACTGAAGCTTTCTTT.

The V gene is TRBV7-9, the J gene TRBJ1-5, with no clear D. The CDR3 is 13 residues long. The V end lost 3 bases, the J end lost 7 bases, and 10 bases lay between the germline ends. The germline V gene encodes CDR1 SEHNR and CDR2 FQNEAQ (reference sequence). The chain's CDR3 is CASSLEESQPQHF. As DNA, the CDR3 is TGTGCCAGCAGCTTGGAGGAGTCCCAGCCCCAGCATTTT.

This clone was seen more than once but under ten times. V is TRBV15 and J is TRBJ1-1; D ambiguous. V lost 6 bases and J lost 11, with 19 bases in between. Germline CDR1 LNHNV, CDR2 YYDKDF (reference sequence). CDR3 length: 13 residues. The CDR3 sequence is CATRGIGAGGAFF. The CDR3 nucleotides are TGTGCCACCAGAGGAATTGGCGCGGGAGGGGCTTTCTTT.

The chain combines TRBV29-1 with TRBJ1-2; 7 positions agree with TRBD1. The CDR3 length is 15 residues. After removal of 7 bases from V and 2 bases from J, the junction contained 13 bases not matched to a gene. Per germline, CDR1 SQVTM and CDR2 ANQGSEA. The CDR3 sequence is CSAEKQQGRNYGYTF. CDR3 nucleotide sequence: TGCAGCGCCGAAAAACAACAGGGGCGGAACTATGGCTACACCTTC.

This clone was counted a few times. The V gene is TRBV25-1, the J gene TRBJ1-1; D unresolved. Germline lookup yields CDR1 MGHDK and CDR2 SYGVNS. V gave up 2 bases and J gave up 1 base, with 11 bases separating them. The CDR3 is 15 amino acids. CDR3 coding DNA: TGTGCCAGCAGTGAAGAAGGCGCCCAGAACACTGAAGCTTTCTTT. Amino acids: CASSEEGAQNTEAFF. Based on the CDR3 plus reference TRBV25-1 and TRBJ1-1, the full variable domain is EADIYQTPRYLVIGTGKKITLECSQTMGHDKMYWYQQDPGMELHLIHYSYGVNSTEKGDLSSESTVSRIRTEHFPLTLESARPSHTSQYLCASSEEGAQNTEAFFGQGTRLTVV.

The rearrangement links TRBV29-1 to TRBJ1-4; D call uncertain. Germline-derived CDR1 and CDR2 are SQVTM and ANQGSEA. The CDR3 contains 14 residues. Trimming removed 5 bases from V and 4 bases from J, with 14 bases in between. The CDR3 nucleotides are TGCAGCGTTTTAGACGGTAATTTTAATGAAAAACTGTTTTTT. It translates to CSVLDGNFNEKLFF.

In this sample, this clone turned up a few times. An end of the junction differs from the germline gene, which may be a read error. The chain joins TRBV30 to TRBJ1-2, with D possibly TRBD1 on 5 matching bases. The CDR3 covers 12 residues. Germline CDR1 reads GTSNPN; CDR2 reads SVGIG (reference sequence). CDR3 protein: CAWSVTPGQGIF. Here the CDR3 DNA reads TGTGCCTGGAGTGTAACTCCCGGACAAGGAATCTTC.

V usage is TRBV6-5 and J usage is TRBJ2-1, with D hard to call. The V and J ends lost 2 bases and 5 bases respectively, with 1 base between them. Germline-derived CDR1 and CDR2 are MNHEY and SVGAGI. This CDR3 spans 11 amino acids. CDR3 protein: CASSYHNEQFF. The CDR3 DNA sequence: TGTGCCAGCAGTTACCACAATGAGCAGTTCTTC.

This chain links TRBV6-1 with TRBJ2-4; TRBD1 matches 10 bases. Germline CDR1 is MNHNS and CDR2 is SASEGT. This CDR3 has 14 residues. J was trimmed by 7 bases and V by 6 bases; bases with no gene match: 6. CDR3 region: CASRGQGKENIQYF. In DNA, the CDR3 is TGTGCCAGCAGGGGACAGGGGAAGGAGAACATTCAGTACTTC.

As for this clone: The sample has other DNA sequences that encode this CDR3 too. The CDR3 sequence is CASSQVGNTGELFF. For the CDR3, the DNA is TGCGCCAGCAGCCAAGTCGGGAACACCGGGGAGCTGTTTTTT. The chain has TRBV4-1 and TRBJ2-2, with no clear D. CDR1 and CDR2 from the germline V gene are MGHRA and YSYEKL. Between the trimmed V and J ends, which lost 1 base and 1 base, there was a span of 4 bases. The CDR3 is made up of 14 amino acids.

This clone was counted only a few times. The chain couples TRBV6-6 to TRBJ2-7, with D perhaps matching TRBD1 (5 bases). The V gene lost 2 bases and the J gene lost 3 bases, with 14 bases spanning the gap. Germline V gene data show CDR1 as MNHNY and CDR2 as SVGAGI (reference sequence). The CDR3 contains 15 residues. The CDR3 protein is CASSYTQGRGYEQYF. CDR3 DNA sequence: TGTGCCAGCAGTTACACCCAGGGAAGGGGCTACGAGCAGTACTTC.

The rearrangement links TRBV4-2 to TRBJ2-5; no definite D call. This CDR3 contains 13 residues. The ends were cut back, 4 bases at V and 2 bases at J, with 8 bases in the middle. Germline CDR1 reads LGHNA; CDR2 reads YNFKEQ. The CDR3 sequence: CASSLGFQETQYF. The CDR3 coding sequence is TGTGCCAGCAGCCTAGGATTTCAAGAGACCCAGTACTTC.

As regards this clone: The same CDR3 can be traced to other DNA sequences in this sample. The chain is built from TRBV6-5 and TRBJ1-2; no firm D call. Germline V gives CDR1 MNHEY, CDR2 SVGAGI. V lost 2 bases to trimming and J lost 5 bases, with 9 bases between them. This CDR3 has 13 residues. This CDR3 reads CASSYDGIYGYTF. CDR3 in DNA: TGTGCCAGCAGTTACGACGGGATATATGGCTACACCTTC.

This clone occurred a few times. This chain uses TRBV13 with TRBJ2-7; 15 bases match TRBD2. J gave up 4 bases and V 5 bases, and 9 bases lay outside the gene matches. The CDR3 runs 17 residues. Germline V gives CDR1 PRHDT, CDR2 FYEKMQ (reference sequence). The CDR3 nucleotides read TGTGCCAGCAGCCCACCGGGGACTAGCGGGGGGAGGTACGAGCAGTACTTC. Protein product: CASSPPGTSGGRYEQYF.

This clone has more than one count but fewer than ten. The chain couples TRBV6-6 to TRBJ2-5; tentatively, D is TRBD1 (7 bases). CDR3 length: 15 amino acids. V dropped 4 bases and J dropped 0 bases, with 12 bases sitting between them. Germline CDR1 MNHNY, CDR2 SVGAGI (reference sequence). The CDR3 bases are TGTGCCAGCAGTTCCCCAGGGGGGTACCAAGAGACCCAGTACTTC. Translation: CASSSPGGYQETQYF.

CDR3 protein: CASSSQRLNRGSNEKLFF. The DNA for the CDR3 is TGTGCCAGCAGCTCACAACGCTTAAACAGGGGTTCTAATGAAAAACTGTTTTTT. The gene calls are TRBV7-6 and TRBJ1-4; 7 bases are a match to TRBD1. The CDR3 has 18 amino acids. Germline CDR1 and CDR2: SGHVS and FNYEAQ. The V gene end was trimmed by 4 bases and the J gene end by 3 bases; junction bases not matched to a gene: 14.

The CDR3 DNA sequence: TGTGCCTGGAGATCGGGACTGAGCGCCGGGGAGCTGTTTTTT. Protein sequence: CAWRSGLSAGELFF. This chain joins TRBV30 and TRBJ2-2, with D possibly being TRBD2 (6 bases). V was cut by 3 bases and J by 6 bases, with 14 bases left in between. The CDR3 runs to 14 residues. From germline, CDR1 is GTSNPN and CDR2 SVGIG (reference sequence).

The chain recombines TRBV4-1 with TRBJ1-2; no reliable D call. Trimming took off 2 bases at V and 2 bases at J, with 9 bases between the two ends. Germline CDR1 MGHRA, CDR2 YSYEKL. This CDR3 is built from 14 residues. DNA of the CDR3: TGCGCCAGCAGCCAAAGGACGGCAAACTATGGCTACACCTTC. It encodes CASSQRTANYGYTF.

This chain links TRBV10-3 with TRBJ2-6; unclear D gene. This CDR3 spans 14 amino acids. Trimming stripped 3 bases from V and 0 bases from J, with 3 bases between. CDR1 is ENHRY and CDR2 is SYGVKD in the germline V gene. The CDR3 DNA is TGTGCCATCAGTGACAGCTCTGGGGCCAACGTCCTGACTTTC. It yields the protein CAISDSSGANVLTF.

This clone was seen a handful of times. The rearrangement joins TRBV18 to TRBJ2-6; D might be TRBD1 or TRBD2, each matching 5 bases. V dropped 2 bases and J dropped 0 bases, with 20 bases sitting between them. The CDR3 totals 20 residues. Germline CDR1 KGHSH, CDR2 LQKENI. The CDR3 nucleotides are TGTGCCAGCTCACCAAATACAGGCGCCGGACTGAGCTCTGGGGCCAACGTCCTGACTTTC. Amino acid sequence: CASSPNTGAGLSSGANVLTF.

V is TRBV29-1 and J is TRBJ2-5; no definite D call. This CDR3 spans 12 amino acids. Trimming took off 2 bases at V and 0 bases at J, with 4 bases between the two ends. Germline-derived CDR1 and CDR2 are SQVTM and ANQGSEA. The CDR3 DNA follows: TGCAGCGTTGAAACCAACCAAGAGACCCAGTACTTC. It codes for CSVETNQETQYF.